The T cell receptor beta chain under discussion was sequenced for a study of siplizumab effects on memory and regulatory T cells. Study as a whole: Researchers set up mixed lymphocyte reactions in pairs, giving siplizumab at roughly 1 ug/mL or leaving out drug.

Germline loops: CDR1 LGHNA, CDR2 YNFKEQ. Deletions cut 1 base from V and 3 bases from J, with 16 bases between. The CDR3 runs 16 residues. This table comes from immunoSEQ multiplex PCR, and its TCRdb copy is limited to in-frame clones, with some not included. The table has approximately 6,900 clones, just over 35% seen once; the top ten hold approximately 15%. As for this clone: Its antigen is not identified.

The authors kept the mixed lymphocyte reaction cells in coculture at 37°C for over five days. The sample taken for sequencing was CFSE-low (dividing) CD8+ T cells sorted from an allogeneic mixed lymphocyte reaction. The genes are TRBV4-2 and TRBJ2-7; tentatively, D is TRBD2 (5 bases). The TCR sequence derives from a human donor in good health; the cells came from an allogeneic mixed lymphocyte reaction. This CDR3 reads CASSQGVGGSHYEQYF. As DNA, the CDR3 is TGTGCCAGCAGCCAAGGAGTTGGTGGGAGTCACTACGAGCAGTACTTC.